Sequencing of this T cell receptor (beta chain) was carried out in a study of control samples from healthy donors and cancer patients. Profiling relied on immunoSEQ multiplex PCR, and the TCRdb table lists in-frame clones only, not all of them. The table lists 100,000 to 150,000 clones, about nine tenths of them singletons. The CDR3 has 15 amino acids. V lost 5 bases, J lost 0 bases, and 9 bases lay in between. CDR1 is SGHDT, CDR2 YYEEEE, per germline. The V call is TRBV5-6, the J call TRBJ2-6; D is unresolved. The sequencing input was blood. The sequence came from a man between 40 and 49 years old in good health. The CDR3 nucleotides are TGTGCCAGCAGGAGAAGGGCCTCTGGGGCCAACGTCCTGACTTTC. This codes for CASRRRASGANVLTF.